Following are 28 T cell receptor beta chains from one sample sequenced in a study of glioma-infiltrating T cells. Amplification of TCR alpha and beta CDR3 regions from RNA used iRepertoire nested multiplex PCR. MiXCR was run by TCRdb on the multiplex PCR reads, yielding one entry per CDR3 protein. The table records 300,000 to 450,000 distinct CDR3 sequences, roughly 41% of them present only once. The sequenced sample consisted of glioma tissue, nonneoplastic brain tissue, or PBMCs (not recorded which). The receptors stem from a human donor with low-grade glioma or glioblastoma, undergoing nonglioma brain surgery, or in good health (not recorded which).

The V and J genes are TRBV12-3 or TRBV12-4 and TRBJ1-1, with D uncertain. This CDR3 has 14 residues. V was shortened by 4 bases and J by 5 bases, with 14 bases between the two germline ends. CDR3 in amino acids: CASSSTGSGTEAFF. The CDR3 DNA follows: TGTGCCAGCAGTTCCACGGGTTCAGGAACTGAAGCTTTCTTT.

Details on this clonotype: It may be a read error: a sequence one base away is much more abundant. This sequence joins TRBV28 and TRBJ2-2, with 8 bases lining up with TRBD1. This CDR3 spans 15 amino acids. Germline V gives CDR1 MDHEN, CDR2 SYDVKM. CDR3 nucleotides: TGTGCCAGCAGTCCCAGGGACAGGAGCACCGGGGAGCTGCTTTTT. It is translated as CASSPRDRSTGELLF.

This clonotype has a handful of counts. The V and J genes are TRBV6-6 and TRBJ2-7; no firm D call. CDR1 is MNHNY and CDR2 is SVGAGI in the germline V gene (reference sequence). CDR3 size: 13 residues. V lost 2 bases and J lost 1, with 6 bases in between. As DNA, the CDR3 is TGTGCCAGCAGTTACGAGAGGTCCTACGAGCAGTACTTC. This gives the protein CASSYERSYEQYF.

This clonotype came up a few times. The V and J genes are TRBV28 and TRBJ2-7; D is unclear. Germline CDR1 is MDHEN and CDR2 is SYDVKM. The V end lost 3 bases, the J end lost 3 bases, and 9 bases lay between the germline ends. This CDR3 has 13 amino acids. CDR3 bases: TGTGCCAGCAGTTTGTTGGCAGGCTACGAGCAGTACTTC. Encoded protein: CASSLLAGYEQYF. The whole variable domain, remainder taken from reference TRBV28 and TRBJ2-7, is DVKVTQSSRYLVKRTGEKVFLECVQDMDHENMFWYRQDPGLGLRLIYFSYDVKMKEKGDIPEGYSVSREKKERFSLILESASTNQTSMYLCASSLLAGYEQYFGPGTRLTVT.

This clonotype was picked up a small number of times. The chain combines TRBV20-1 with TRBJ2-7; tentatively, D is TRBD1 (5 bases). In germline, CDR1 is DFQATT, CDR2 SNEGSKA (reference sequence). The CDR3 has 13 residues. V gave up 3 bases and J gave up 5 bases, with 14 bases separating them. The CDR3 loop reads CSASLGPLDEQYF. Written as DNA, the CDR3 is TGCAGTGCTAGCCTGGGGCCCCTGGACGAGCAGTACTTC.

The rearrangement links TRBV4-1 to TRBJ2-1; 8 bases agree with TRBD2. V shed 1 base and J 6 bases; nucleotides not matched to a gene: 8. CDR3 length: 16 residues. Germline V CDR1 and CDR2: MGHRA, YSYEKL. This CDR3 is CASSQAPGAGGNEQFF. The CDR3 bases are TGCGCCAGCAGCCAAGCTCCTGGGGCGGGAGGCAATGAGCAGTTCTTC.

There are many counts of this clonotype. V is TRBV27 and J is TRBJ2-7; the D is unclear. Trimming removed 2 bases from V and 1 base from J, with 6 bases in between. The V gene's germline CDR1 is MNHEY and CDR2 SMNVEV (reference sequence). CDR3 length equals 13 residues. CDR3 sequence (DNA): TGTGCCAGCAGTTTACACCGTTCCTACGAGCAGTACTTC. Translation gives CASSLHRSYEQYF.

This clonotype was seen a few times. V usage is TRBV19 and J usage is TRBJ1-5, with TRBD1 matching 10 bases. Trimming cost V 6 bases and J 4 bases; bases outside gene matches: 9. This CDR3 has 16 residues. Per germline, CDR1 LNHDA and CDR2 SQIVND (reference sequence). The CDR3 region is CASSLSTGGKNQPQHF. Written as DNA, the CDR3 is TGTGCCAGTAGCCTTTCGACAGGGGGCAAAAATCAGCCCCAGCATTTT. Complete variable domain (other parts from reference TRBV19 and TRBJ1-5): DGGITQSPKYLFRKEGQNVTLSCEQNLNHDAMYWYRQDPGQGLRLIYYSQIVNDFQKGDIAEGYSVSREKKESFPLTVTSAQKNPTAFYLCASSLSTGGKNQPQHFGDGTRLSIL.

This clonotype was seen only a few times. The CDR3 loop reads CASSPEEGSSTDTQYF. CDR3 sequence (DNA): TGTGCCAGCAGCCCTGAAGAGGGATCTAGCACAGATACGCAGTATTTT. The chain has TRBV4-2 and TRBJ2-3; weak D call: TRBD2 (5 bases). This CDR3 contains 16 residues. V lost 4 bases, J lost 0 bases, and 14 bases lay in between. Germline-derived CDR1 and CDR2 are LGHNA and YNFKEQ.

This clonotype appeared a few times. The chain recombines TRBV3-1 with TRBJ1-1; 7 bases fit TRBD1. The CDR3 has 12 amino acids. Per germline, CDR1 LGHDT and CDR2 YNNKEL (reference sequence). The J segment lost 5 bases and the V segment lost 7 bases, leaving 4 bases of the junction unmatched. The CDR3 DNA reads as TGTGCCAGCACCCAGGGGGTAACTGAAGCTTTCTTT. It codes for CASTQGVTEAFF. The full variable domain, its missing parts supplied by reference TRBV3-1 and TRBJ1-1, is DTAVSQTPKYLVTQMGNDKSIKCEQNLGHDTMYWYKQDSKKFLKIMFSYNNKELIINETVPNRFSPKSPDKAHLNLHINSLELGDSAVYFCASTQGVTEAFFGQGTRLTVV.

This chain links TRBV19 with TRBJ1-5; TRBD1 aligns across 7 bases. Germline V gives CDR1 LNHDA, CDR2 SQIVND (reference sequence). The CDR3 sequence is 16 residues long. The ends lost 5 bases at V and 1 base at J; junction bases unmatched: 8. The CDR3 DNA is TGTGCCAGTAGTGCACAGGGGAGTTCGAGCAATCAGCCCCAGCATTTT. Translated, it gives CASSAQGSSSNQPQHF.

In regard to this clonotype: The junction shows a germline mismatch at one end, possibly a read error. The chain is built from TRBV6-5 and TRBJ2-1; a weak D match, TRBD1 (5 bases). The CDR3 loop spans 15 amino acids. CDR1 and CDR2 from the germline V gene are MNHEY and SVGAGI. This CDR3 reads CAGSYSGRARGEQFF. In nucleotides, the CDR3 is TGTGCCGGCAGTTACTCAGGCAGGGCACGCGGTGAGCAGTTCTTC.

This clonotype appeared many times. The chain carries TRBV6-2 or TRBV6-3 and TRBJ2-1, with 11 nucleotides matching TRBD2. Germline CDR1 is MNHEY and CDR2 is SVGEGT. J was trimmed by 0 bases and V by 7 bases; bases with no gene match: 8. This CDR3 is 17 amino acids long. The CDR3 protein is CASTRLAGSYSYNEQFF. CDR3 DNA: TGTGCCAGCACGAGACTAGCGGGAAGTTACTCCTACAATGAGCAGTTCTTC.

The CDR3 bases are TGTGCCAGCAGTGAATGGGCTAGCGGGAGTCGGGATACGCAGTATTTT. It specifies CASSEWASGSRDTQYF. The rearrangement uses TRBV6-4 and TRBJ2-3, with 10 positions matching TRBD2. Per the germline V gene, CDR1 is MRHNA and CDR2 is SNTAGT. V lost 3 bases, J lost 6 bases, and 9 bases stayed unmatched. This CDR3 comprises 16 residues.

This clonotype has a handful of counts. The V call is TRBV7-9, the J call TRBJ1-2; no definite D call. This CDR3 spans 14 amino acids. Germline loops: CDR1 SEHNR, CDR2 FQNEAQ (reference sequence). V was cut by 5 bases and J by 7 bases, with 17 bases left in between. This CDR3 reads CASSLGGPLGGYTF. The DNA for the CDR3 is TGTGCCAGCAGCCTGGGAGGCCCCTTGGGTGGCTACACCTTC.

Only a few counts were recorded for this clonotype. The V and J genes are TRBV27 and TRBJ2-1; 9 bases match TRBD1. Germline CDR1 and CDR2: MNHEY and SMNVEV (reference sequence). Unmatched junction bases numbered 14, after V lost 6 bases and J lost 8 bases. The CDR3 covers 16 residues. CDR3 sequence: CASSLETGTGRHEQFF. Written as DNA, the CDR3 is TGTGCCAGCAGCTTAGAAACCGGGACAGGGAGGCATGAGCAGTTCTTC.

Notes on this clonotype: A much larger clone lies a single base off, so this may be a read error. Without the conserved terminal phenylalanine or tryptophan, this CDR3 likely stems from a read error. This rearrangement joins TRBV20-1 to TRBJ2-3; possibly TRBD1 for D (5 bases). This CDR3 contains 13 residues. CDR1 DFQATT and CDR2 SNEGSKA come from the germline V gene (reference sequence). Trimming pared 3 bases from V and 5 bases from J, leaving 12 bases between. CDR3 amino acids: CSARQGMVDTQYS. The CDR3 bases are TGCAGTGCTAGGCAGGGTATGGTAGATACGCAGTATTCT.

Only a few counts were recorded for this clonotype. The J gene is TRBJ2-1, the V gene TRBV7-2; possibly TRBD2 for D (6 bases). The CDR3 consists of 16 residues. The germline gives CDR1 SGHTA, CDR2 FQGNSA. The V gene lost 1 base and the J gene lost 4 bases, with 14 bases spanning the gap. The CDR3 nucleotides read TGTGCCAGCAGCTTAGAAGGCGGGATCTTATACAATGAGCAGTTCTTC. Translated: CASSLEGGILYNEQFF.

This clonotype was counted many times. CDR3 sequence: CASSRTTGELFF. In DNA, the CDR3 is TGTGCCAGCAGTCGAACGACCGGGGAGCTGTTTTTT. The rearrangement uses TRBV28 and TRBJ2-2, with no clear D. Trimming cost V 5 bases and J 5 bases, with 6 bases left between them. The CDR3 has 12 amino acids. Germline lookup yields CDR1 MDHEN and CDR2 SYDVKM.

Concerning this clonotype itself: A read error may explain this, as a much larger clone is one base away. The chain links TRBV15 to TRBJ2-7; no clear D gene. Germline V gives CDR1 LNHNV, CDR2 YYDKDF (reference sequence). The CDR3 is 12 amino acids. The chain's CDR3 is CAPSRDQGEQYF. CDR3 DNA: TGTGCCCCCAGCAGAGATCAAGGCGAGCAGTACTTC.

The chain recombines TRBV4-3 with TRBJ1-1; 7 bases map to TRBD1. Looked up from germline, CDR1 is LGHNA and CDR2 is YSLEER. The CDR3 has 19 residues. V was clipped by 0 bases and J by 5 bases; unmatched bases: 18. CDR3 loop: CASSQEWDSTSTRGTEAFF. The CDR3 nucleotides read TGCGCCAGCAGCCAAGAATGGGACAGCACCTCTACTCGGGGGACTGAAGCTTTCTTT.

This chain joins TRBV6-1 and TRBJ2-5; TRBD1 matches at 7 bases. This CDR3 region has 14 residues. After removal of 7 bases from V and 1 base from J, the junction contained 6 bases not matched to a gene. Germline assignment: CDR1 MNHNS and CDR2 SASEGT. This CDR3 reads CASTRGDSQETQYF. The CDR3 nucleotides are TGTGCCAGCACCAGAGGGGACAGCCAAGAGACCCAGTACTTC.

The chain is built from TRBV7-2 and TRBJ2-2; D uncertain. The CDR3 runs to 16 residues. The germline CDR1 and CDR2 sequences are SGHTA and FQGNSA. V was shortened by 4 bases and J by 0 bases, with 12 bases between the two germline ends. CDR3 in amino acids: CASSSLLVTNTGELFF. The CDR3 DNA reads TGTGCCAGCAGCTCGCTTCTAGTTACGAACACCGGGGAGCTGTTTTTT.

Turning to this clonotype: A much more abundant neighbour one base away suggests this may be a read error. The rearrangement joins TRBV28 to TRBJ2-1; no clear D gene. Germline V gene sequence: CDR1 MDHEN, CDR2 SYDVKM. The CDR3 contains 15 residues. V was shortened by 0 bases and J by 4 bases, with 10 bases between the two germline ends. The CDR3 sequence is CASSLCARVYNEQFF. The CDR3 nucleotides are TGTGCCAGCAGTTTATGTGCCCGTGTTTACAATGAGCAGTTCTTC.

Turning to this clonotype: This may be a read error, as it is one base from a much larger clone. The chain employs TRBV6-1 and TRBJ1-1; the D is unclear. CDR3 length: 12 amino acids. Trimming cost V 9 bases and J 4 bases, with 12 bases left between them. Germline values: CDR1 MNHNS, CDR2 SASEGT. CDR3 protein: CARSPRSTEAFF. CDR3 bases: TGTGCCAGAAGTCCCCGAAGCACTGAAGCTTTCTTT.

Notes on this clonotype: It may be a read error: a sequence one base away is much more abundant. V is TRBV28 and J is TRBJ2-3; D is tentatively TRBD1 or TRBD2 (5 bases each). This CDR3 spans 16 amino acids. CDR1 and CDR2 from the germline V gene are MDHEN and SYDVKM. The CDR3 DNA reads TGTGCCATCAAACTGGCCGGGACCCCGAGGGAAGATACGCAGTGTTTT. Amino acids: CAIKLAGTPREDTQCF.

Worth noting for this clonotype: Being one base from a much bigger clone, this may be a read error. The gene calls are TRBV27 and TRBJ2-2, with 10 bases aligning to TRBD2. Trimming at V came to 6 bases and at J to 6 bases, leaving 7 bases not matched to a gene. Germline V gene lookup returns CDR1 MNHEY and CDR2 SMNVEV (reference sequence). The length of the CDR3 is 15 residues. In nucleotides, the CDR3 is TGTGCCAGCAGACCGGGACTAGCGTACCCCGGGGAGCTGTTTTTT. This gives the protein CASRPGLAYPGELFF.

This clonotype was picked up many times. This sequence joins TRBV6-1 and TRBJ2-1; 10 nucleotides match TRBD1. This CDR3 is 17 amino acids long. Germline-derived CDR1 and CDR2 are MNHNS and SASEGT. The V segment lost 0 bases and the J segment 5 bases; nucleotides outside the gene matches: 7. As DNA, the CDR3 is TGTGCCAGCAGTGAAGCGACAGGGGGCGACACCCACAATGAGCAGTTCTTC. Protein: CASSEATGGDTHNEQFF.